This T cell receptor beta chain was documented in a study of cytomegalovirus exposure and HLA in healthy donors. Of note for this clone: Antigen: not known.

The PCR had 60 Vbeta and 13 Jbeta primers. Generated by immunoSEQ multiplex PCR, the TCRdb table keeps only in-frame clones and is missing some. The sample holds about 160,000 clones, more than 75% seen once. This CDR3 contains 13 residues. The germline V and J ends were trimmed by 5 bases and 2 bases, with 10 bases remaining between them. Study-wide results and limits: What TCR beta sequences reportedly achieved was accurate prediction of HLA-A and HLA-B alleles in most subjects. High specificity and sensitivity for cytomegalovirus status were reported for the classifier.

The sample taken for sequencing was PBMCs. V and J are TRBV23-1 and TRBJ2-7; tentative D call: TRBD1 (5 bases). TRBV23-1 is assigned to the ORF class and has an uncertain function. The sequence derives from a man aged 18 to 29 in good health and CMV-seropositive. This CDR3 reads CASSGASPYEQYF. CDR3 DNA: TGCGCCAGCAGTGGGGCCAGCCCCTACGAGCAGTACTTC.